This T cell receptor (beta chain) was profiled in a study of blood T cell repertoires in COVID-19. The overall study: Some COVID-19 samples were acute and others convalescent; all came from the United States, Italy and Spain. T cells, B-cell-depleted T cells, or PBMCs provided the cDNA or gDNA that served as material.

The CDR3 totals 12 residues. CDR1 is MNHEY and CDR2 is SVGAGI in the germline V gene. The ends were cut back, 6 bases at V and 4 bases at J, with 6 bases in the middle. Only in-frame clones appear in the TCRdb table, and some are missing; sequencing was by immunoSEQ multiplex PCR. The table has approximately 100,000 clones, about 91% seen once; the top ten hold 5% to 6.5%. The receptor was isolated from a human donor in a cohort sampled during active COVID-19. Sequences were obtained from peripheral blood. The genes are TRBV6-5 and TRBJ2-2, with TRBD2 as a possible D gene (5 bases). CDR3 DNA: TGTGCCAGCAGGCGGGTCACCGGGGAGCTGTTTTTT. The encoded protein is CASRRVTGELFF.